This passage covers 32 T cell receptor beta chains from one sample sequenced in a study of cytomegalovirus exposure and HLA in healthy donors. 13 Jbeta primers and 60 Vbeta primers were used for the PCR. Libraries were prepared by immunoSEQ multiplex PCR; TCRdb keeps only in-frame clonotypes and omits some of them. The sample contains 99,000 or so clones, around 80% of which appear only once. The sample was PBMCs. The receptors shown here come from a man aged 25-45 years in good health and CMV-seronegative.

DNA of the CDR3: TGTGCCTGGACGCCGGGACAGGGCAACTATGGCTACACCTTC. It encodes CAWTPGQGNYGYTF. The chain has TRBV30 and TRBJ1-2; TRBD1 agrees at 9 bases. The germline gives CDR1 GTSNPN, CDR2 SVGIG (reference sequence). The CDR3 totals 14 residues. Trimming took 4 bases from V and 2 from J; bases not matched to a gene: 5.

This clone was counted a few times. V gene TRBV5-1 combines with J gene TRBJ2-4, with TRBD1 identical over 8 bases. The CDR3 loop spans 17 amino acids. J gave up 1 base and V 3 bases, and 9 bases lay outside the gene matches. CDR1 and CDR2 (germline): SGHRS, YFSETQ. The DNA of the CDR3 is TGCGCCAGCAGCTCCGCCGGACAGGGTTGGGCCAAAAACATTCAGTACTTC. Residues: CASSSAGQGWAKNIQYF.

The chain is built from TRBV5-1 and TRBJ1-1; 7 nucleotides agree with TRBD1. This CDR3 is built from 12 residues. The V segment lost 9 bases and the J segment 10 bases; nucleotides outside the gene matches: 12. From germline, CDR1 is SGHRS and CDR2 YFSETQ. DNA of the CDR3: TGCGCCACCAGGACCGACTCAGGGGGAGCTTTCTTT. This translates into CATRTDSGGAFF. Filled out from reference TRBV5-1 and TRBJ1-1, the complete variable domain reads KAGVTQTPRYLIKTRGQQVTLSCSPISGHRSVSWYQQTPGQGLQFLFEYFSETQRNKGNFPGRFSGRQFSNSRSEMNVSTLELGDSALYLCATRTDSGGAFFGQGTRLTVV.

The chain carries TRBV7-6 and TRBJ2-1, with 8 bases matching TRBD2. Unmatched junction bases numbered 2, after V lost 3 bases and J lost 10 bases. Per germline, CDR1 SGHVS and CDR2 FNYEAQ. The CDR3 consists of 12 residues. The CDR3 here is CASSLTSAEQFF. Here the CDR3 DNA reads TGTGCCAGCAGCTTGACTAGCGCCGAGCAGTTCTTC. Combining the CDR3 with reference TRBV7-6 and TRBJ2-1 gives the whole variable domain GAGVSQSPRYKVTKRGQDVALRCDPISGHVSLYWYRQALGQGPEFLTYFNYEAQQDKSGLPNDRFSAERPEGSISTLTIQRTEQRDSAMYRCASSLTSAEQFFGPGTRLTVL.

V gene TRBV6-5 combines with J gene TRBJ2-1, with TRBD2 matching 7 bases. Germline V gives CDR1 MNHEY, CDR2 SVGAGI. V shed 1 base and J 14 bases; nucleotides not matched to a gene: 5. The CDR3 is 12 residues long. CDR3 bases: TGTGCCAGCAGTTACTTGGGGGGGGTCAAGTTCTTC. Translated: CASSYLGGVKFF.

The V and J genes are TRBV5-1 and TRBJ1-1, with 8 bases matching TRBD1. Germline CDR1 and CDR2: SGHRS and YFSETQ. The CDR3 is made up of 15 amino acids. V shed 3 bases, J shed 4 bases, and the junction held 8 bases outside the gene matches. The CDR3 here is CASSSGQGLGTEAFF. The CDR3 DNA follows: TGCGCCAGCAGCTCCGGACAGGGACTCGGCACTGAAGCTTTCTTT.

CDR3 in amino acids: CASSLSGVNRVEAFF. The DNA for the CDR3 is TGTGCCAGCAGTTTATCGGGGGTAAACCGTGTTGAAGCTTTCTTT. V usage is TRBV28 and J usage is TRBJ1-1, with D possibly matching TRBD1 (5 bases). This CDR3 comprises 15 residues. CDR1 is MDHEN, CDR2 SYDVKM, per germline. With 1 base removed from V and 7 bases from J, the gap between germline ends came to 16 bases.

This clone was detected a few times. The chain has TRBV4-3 and TRBJ1-3, with D unclear. Germline-derived CDR1 and CDR2 are LGHNA and YSLEER. V dropped 2 bases and J dropped 2 bases, with 10 bases sitting between them. There are 15 residues in the CDR3. The CDR3 bases are TGCGCCAGCAGCCAATCTATTTTAACTGGAAACACCATATATTTT. Its protein is CASSQSILTGNTIYF.

The chain employs TRBV10-1 and TRBJ2-7; 10 bases are shared with TRBD2. CDR1 is WNHNN and CDR2 is SYGVQD in the germline V gene (reference sequence). Unmatched junction bases numbered 2, after V lost 4 bases and J lost 2 bases. The CDR3 has 14 amino acids. The CDR3 region has the DNA TGCGCCAGCAGTGGGACTAGCGGTCCCTACGAGCAGTACTTC. As protein: CASSGTSGPYEQYF.

This chain connects TRBV27 to TRBJ2-5, with 7 bases matching TRBD1. The end of the DNA is better explained by TRBJ2-7, so the J call may be wrong. Germline values: CDR1 MNHEY, CDR2 SMNVEV (reference sequence). CDR3 length: 16 amino acids. CDR3 in DNA: TGTGCCAGCAGTTTACACAGGGGCACTAGATGGTACGAGCAGTACTTC. It specifies CASSLHRGTRWYEQYF.

V usage is TRBV4-3 and J usage is TRBJ2-1; a possible D gene is TRBD1 (5 bases). The V end was cut by 2 bases, the J end by 3 bases, with 14 bases between. The CDR3 spans 16 residues. Per germline, CDR1 LGHNA and CDR2 YSLEER. Written as DNA, the CDR3 is TGCGCCAGCAGCCAACAGGGTTCTTATTACTACAATGAGCAGTTCTTC. It yields the protein CASSQQGSYYYNEQFF.

This clone was counted between two and nine times. The rearrangement uses TRBV6-5 and TRBJ1-1, with D perhaps TRBD1 (5 bases). CDR3 size: 14 residues. Germline V gene lookup returns CDR1 MNHEY and CDR2 SVGAGI. Trimming pared 5 bases from V and 8 bases from J, leaving 18 bases between. This CDR3 is CASSRNSLGEEAFF. In DNA form, the CDR3 reads TGTGCCAGCAGTCGAAATAGCTTAGGGGAAGAAGCTTTCTTT.

The chain has TRBV29-1 and TRBJ2-4, with 7 bases lining up with TRBD1. V lost 1 base and J lost 7; bases outside the gene matches: 4. This CDR3 spans 13 amino acids. Per germline, CDR1 SQVTM and CDR2 ANQGSEA. This CDR3 reads CSVEGTGLNIQYF. Written as DNA, the CDR3 is TGCAGCGTTGAAGGGACAGGCCTGAACATTCAGTACTTC.

The chain's CDR3 is CASSRLAGVGFTDTQYF. In DNA form, the CDR3 reads TGCGCCAGCAGCCGACTAGCGGGAGTTGGGTTCACAGATACGCAGTATTTT. The chain recombines TRBV4-1 with TRBJ2-3, with TRBD2 matching over 12 bases. Germline loops: CDR1 MGHRA, CDR2 YSYEKL. The CDR3 covers 17 residues. Trimming at V came to 4 bases and at J to 2 bases, leaving 7 bases not matched to a gene.

The J gene is TRBJ2-7, the V gene TRBV28, with D uncertain. The V gene lost 3 bases and the J gene lost 2 bases, with 5 bases spanning the gap. The germline V gene has CDR1 MDHEN and CDR2 SYDVKM. The CDR3 extends over 12 amino acids. CDR3 bases: TGTGCCAGCAGTTTCCCTACCTACGAGCAGTACTTC. Translating it yields CASSFPTYEQYF.

The rearrangement joins TRBV14 to TRBJ2-1, with TRBD2 as a possible D gene (5 bases). Germline CDR1 reads SGHDN; CDR2 reads FVKESK. The CDR3 is 13 amino acids. Trimming took off 1 base at V and 6 bases at J, with 7 bases between the two ends. CDR3 region: CASSQGLSNEQFF. The CDR3 nucleotides are TGTGCCAGCAGCCAAGGACTAAGCAATGAGCAGTTCTTC.

The chain combines TRBV27 with TRBJ2-1; perhaps TRBD2 as D (5 bases). Germline CDR1 reads MNHEY; CDR2 reads SMNVEV (reference sequence). V lost 7 bases to trimming and J lost 5 bases, with 15 bases between them. The CDR3 covers 14 residues. This chain's CDR3 is CASKRVGIHNEQFF. In DNA form, the CDR3 reads TGTGCCAGCAAGAGGGTTGGGATACACAATGAGCAGTTCTTC.

This clone was counted once. The chain combines TRBV7-2 with TRBJ2-4, with TRBD1 as a possible D gene (6 bases). With 5 bases removed from V and 9 bases from J, the gap between germline ends came to 20 bases. This CDR3 region has 15 residues. From germline, CDR1 is SGHTA and CDR2 FQGNSA. The chain's CDR3 is CASSRSGHQGIIQYF. The CDR3, as DNA: TGTGCCAGCAGCCGTTCGGGACACCAGGGGATCATTCAGTACTTC.

The chain links TRBV7-2 to TRBJ1-1, with TRBD1 matching 7 bases. Germline V CDR1 and CDR2: SGHTA, FQGNSA. V gave up 5 bases and J gave up 1 base; unmatched junction bases: 7. The CDR3 length is 15 residues. The CDR3 DNA follows: TGTGCCAGCAGCAGCCGACAGGGAGCGAACACTGAAGCTTTCTTT. This encodes CASSSRQGANTEAFF.

The rearrangement joins TRBV10-3 to TRBJ2-1; a possible D gene is TRBD1 (6 bases). Germline lookup yields CDR1 ENHRY and CDR2 SYGVKD. Trimming stripped 8 bases from V and 4 bases from J, with 12 bases between. The CDR3 totals 13 residues. As DNA, the CDR3 is TGTGCCATCCCAGGGGTTCGGTACAATGAGCAGTTCTTC. Protein product: CAIPGVRYNEQFF.

The chain employs TRBV5-4 and TRBJ2-7; 8 bases match TRBD2. In germline, CDR1 is SGHNT, CDR2 YYREEE (reference sequence). The V and J ends lost 3 bases and 3 bases, in that order; junction bases with no gene match: 2. The CDR3 totals 13 residues. The CDR3 sequence: CASSYGGVYEQYF. CDR3 nucleotides: TGTGCCAGCAGCTACGGGGGGGTCTACGAGCAGTACTTC.

The chain combines TRBV7-7 with TRBJ2-5; 7 bases fit TRBD2. The CDR3 covers 14 residues. V was clipped by 5 bases and J by 5 bases; unmatched bases: 8. Germline values: CDR1 SSHAT, CDR2 FNYEAQ (reference sequence). CDR3 in DNA: TGTGCCAGCAGCCCGGGCGGGGGAAGGGAGACCCAGTACTTC. Protein sequence: CASSPGGGRETQYF. The variable domain in full, completed from reference TRBV7-7 and TRBJ2-5, reads GAGVSQSPRYKVTKRGQDVTLRCDPISSHATLYWYQQALGQGPEFLTYFNYEAQPDKSGLPSDRFSAERPEGSISTLTIQRTEQRDSAMYRCASSPGGGRETQYFGPGTRLLVL.

On this clone itself: At one end, the junction sequence differs from germline, possibly due to a read error. At the DNA level, this CDR3 is encoded by other sequences in the same sample as well. The chain employs TRBV27 and TRBJ1-5, with D unclear. From germline, CDR1 is MNHEY and CDR2 SMNVEV (reference sequence). There are 15 residues in the CDR3. The CDR3 coding sequence is TGTGCCAGCAGTTTTATCCAGGCACGCAATCAGCCCCAGCATTTC. It encodes CASSFIQARNQPQHF.

V and J are TRBV2 and TRBJ2-7; TRBD1 aligns across 8 bases. After removal of 2 bases from V and 4 bases from J, the junction contained 10 bases not matched to a gene. The CDR3 is 16 amino acids. CDR1 is SNHLY, CDR2 FYNNEI, per germline. CDR3 amino acids: CASSEPGQGKPYEQYF. In DNA, the CDR3 is TGTGCCAGCAGTGAACCCGGACAGGGAAAACCTTACGAGCAGTACTTC.

The rearrangement uses TRBV4-1 and TRBJ1-1; D remains ambiguous. The CDR3 extends over 15 amino acids. Germline CDR1 and CDR2: MGHRA and YSYEKL. The germline V and J ends were trimmed by 1 base and 0 bases, with 9 bases remaining between them. CDR3 DNA: TGCGCCAGCAGCCAAGTCCCGGAGGTGAACACTGAAGCTTTCTTT. As protein: CASSQVPEVNTEAFF.

This clone has just one count. The chain combines TRBV28 with TRBJ1-1; a weak D match, TRBD1 (5 bases). Trimming shortened V by 6 bases and J by 1 base, and 9 bases separated the two germline ends. CDR3 size: 13 residues. CDR1 MDHEN and CDR2 SYDVKM come from the germline V gene. CDR3 coding DNA: TGTGCCAGCAGCCTCGGACAGAACACTGAAGCTTTCTTT. Amino acid sequence: CASSLGQNTEAFF. Full variable domain (remainder filled in from reference TRBV28 and TRBJ1-1): DVKVTQSSRYLVKRTGEKVFLECVQDMDHENMFWYRQDPGLGLRLIYFSYDVKMKEKGDIPEGYSVSREKKERFSLILESASTNQTSMYLCASSLGQNTEAFFGQGTRLTVV.

The chain is built from TRBV9 and TRBJ2-1, with D hard to call. Deletions cut 0 bases from V and 8 bases from J, with 12 bases between. CDR3 length equals 14 residues. The germline V gene encodes CDR1 SGDLS and CDR2 YYNGEE. Here the CDR3 DNA reads TGTGCCAGCAGCGTAGCGACTGCCGGCGATGAGCAGTTCTTC. Its protein is CASSVATAGDEQFF.

V and J are TRBV27 and TRBJ1-5, with unresolved D. The germline gives CDR1 MNHEY, CDR2 SMNVEV (reference sequence). This CDR3 has 14 residues. V was cut by 7 bases and J by 8 bases, with 18 bases left in between. This CDR3 reads CASTPRIGQEPQHF. In DNA, the CDR3 is TGTGCCAGCACTCCCCGAATTGGGCAGGAGCCCCAGCATTTT.

The chain employs TRBV19 and TRBJ2-1; D uncertain. CDR1 LNHDA and CDR2 SQIVND come from the germline V gene (reference sequence). The V and J ends lost 6 bases and 3 bases respectively, with 9 bases between them. The CDR3 spans 13 residues. This CDR3 is CASSTGFYNEQFF. The CDR3 region has the DNA TGTGCCAGTAGCACCGGGTTCTACAATGAGCAGTTCTTC.

The chain links TRBV6-4 to TRBJ2-4; D gene uncertain. The germline gives CDR1 MRHNA, CDR2 SNTAGT. The germline V and J ends were trimmed by 5 bases and 7 bases, with 12 bases remaining between them. The CDR3 runs 13 residues. In DNA, the CDR3 is TGTGCCAGCAGTACAAATGATGGTAACATTCAGTACTTC. It is translated as CASSTNDGNIQYF.

The chain joins TRBV7-8 to TRBJ2-7; 7 positions match TRBD2. Looked up from germline, CDR1 is SGHVS and CDR2 is FQNEAQ. The CDR3 has 17 amino acids. The V and J ends lost 1 base and 2 bases, in that order; junction bases with no gene match: 11. DNA for the CDR3: TGTGCCAGCAGCTTAGGGGGCGGGACTACGATTACCTACGAGCAGTACTTC. This codes for CASSLGGGTTITYEQYF. Combining the CDR3 with reference TRBV7-8 and TRBJ2-7 gives the whole variable domain GAGVSQSPRYKVAKRGQDVALRCDPISGHVSLFWYQQALGQGPEFLTYFQNEAQLDKSGLPSDRFFAERPEGSVSTLKIQRTQQEDSAVYLCASSLGGGTTITYEQYFGPGTRLTVT.

The chain is built from TRBV5-1 and TRBJ2-6; D possibly corresponds to TRBD1 (5 bases). CDR3 length: 17 amino acids. Per germline, CDR1 SGHRS and CDR2 YFSETQ. The ends were cut back, 4 bases at V and 3 bases at J, with 17 bases in the middle. Here the CDR3 reads CASSLRQGFSGANVLTF. CDR3 DNA sequence: TGCGCCAGCAGCCTCCGCCAGGGCTTTAGTGGGGCCAACGTCCTGACTTTC.